Listed below are T cell receptor beta chains from one sample, sequenced in a study of beta chain features in type 1 diabetes. TCRdb's table, derived via immunoSEQ multiplex PCR, lists solely in-frame clones and lacks some. In the table there are 200,000 to 250,000 clones, approximately 70% of which are singletons. Sequencing used naive CD4+ T cells from blood. The receptors were gathered from a man aged 25-45 years in good health. Both conserved end residues are part of each CDR3. D genes are given only for firm matches. Clone size is shown for a subset of rows, as once, few, many or a class of expanded clone.

TRBV30,TRBJ1-5,.,.,CAWSQLDSPNQPQHF,TGTGCCTGGAGTCAACTAGACAGCCCCAATCAGCCCCAGCATTTT
TRBV2,TRBJ2-7,.,.,CASKKGLLYEQYF,TGTGCCAGCAAGAAGGGGTTATTGTACGAGCAGTACTTC
TRBV29-1,TRBJ2-3,.,.,CSVGGRLLATQYF,TGCAGCGTTGGCGGCAGACTATTAGCTACGCAGTATTTT
TRBV5-4,TRBJ1-1,.,.,CASSKTRGLVTEAFF,TGTGCCAGCAGCAAGACGCGGGGTCTGGTCACTGAAGCTTTCTTT
TRBV20-1,TRBJ1-3,.,.,CSAWDPNTIYF,TGCAGTGCATGGGACCCCAACACCATATATTTT
TRBV30,TRBJ1-1,.,.,CAWSISRGNTEAFF,TGTGCCTGGAGTATTTCGCGCGGTAACACTGAAGCTTTCTTT
TRBV19,TRBJ2-3,.,.,CASSIEGISTDTQYF,TGTGCCAGTAGTATAGAGGGAATCAGCACAGATACGCAGTATTTT
TRBV29-1,TRBJ2-5,.,.,CSVTEGQETQYF,TGCAGCGTCACGGAGGGCCAAGAGACCCAGTACTTC
TRBV23-1,TRBJ2-2,.,.,CASSQHRDNTGELFF,TGCGCCAGCAGCCAGCACCGAGATAACACCGGGGAGCTGTTTTTT
TRBV4-3,TRBJ2-2,TRBD2,.,CASSHGTSATNTGELFF,TGCGCCAGCAGCCACGGGACTAGCGCAACGAACACCGGGGAGCTGTTTTTT
TRBV7-2,TRBJ2-1,TRBD2,.,CASSRTSGTTGNEQFF,TGTGCCAGCAGCCGGACTAGCGGGACAACTGGCAATGAGCAGTTCTTC
TRBV5-4,TRBJ2-7,TRBD1,.,CASSYRSRGSASYEQYF,TGTGCCAGCAGCTACAGAAGCAGGGGGTCAGCTTCCTACGAGCAGTACTTC
TRBV20-1,TRBJ2-3,.,.,CSAREEDTQYF,TGCAGTGCTAGGGAGGAGGATACGCAGTATTTT
TRBV29-1,TRBJ2-1,.,few,CSPGTNNEQFF,TGCAGCCCCGGGACAAACAATGAGCAGTTCTTC
TRBV30,TRBJ2-5,.,.,CAWSEGWQETQYF,TGTGCCTGGAGTGAGGGGTGGCAAGAGACCCAGTACTTC
TRBV29-1,TRBJ1-5,TRBD1,few,CSVWDRDQPQHF,TGCAGCGTTTGGGACAGGGATCAGCCCCAGCATTTT
TRBV30,TRBJ1-3,.,.,CAWSVRVSAGNTIYF,TGTGCCTGGAGTGTACGTGTCAGTGCTGGAAACACCATATATTTT
TRBV4-1,TRBJ2-4,.,once,CASSRGSIQYF,TGCGCCAGCAGCCGAGGGAGCATTCAGTACTTC
TRBV18,TRBJ2-1,.,once,CASSPAATREQFF,TGTGCCAGCTCACCGGCGGCAACGCGCGAGCAGTTCTTC
TRBV30,TRBJ1-2,.,few,CAWSPNAKDYGYTF,TGTGCCTGGAGTCCGAACGCGAAGGACTATGGCTACACCTTC
TRBV30,TRBJ1-2,.,few,CAWRHNYGYTF,TGTGCCTGGAGACATAACTATGGCTACACCTTC
TRBV18,TRBJ2-1,.,.,CASSPDSNEQFF,TGTGCCAGCTCACCCGACAGTAATGAGCAGTTCTTC
TRBV30,TRBJ2-3,.,.,CAWSVTNTDTQYF,TGTGCCTGGAGTGTAACAAACACAGATACGCAGTATTTT
TRBV29-1,TRBJ1-2,TRBD1,few,CSVVTGGDYGYTF,TGCAGCGTTGTTACAGGGGGTGACTATGGCTACACCTTC
TRBV30,TRBJ1-2,.,.,CAWSAYADGYTF,TGTGCCTGGAGTGCTTATGCGGATGGCTACACCTTC
TRBV15,TRBJ2-5,.,few,CATRAGALGTETQYF,TGTGCCACCAGAGCCGGGGCCCTCGGGACAGAGACCCAGTACTTC
TRBV2,TRBJ2-7,.,.,CASSLAGTYEQYF,TGTGCCAGCAGTCTTGCAGGAACCTACGAGCAGTACTTC
TRBV29-1,TRBJ2-1,TRBD1,once,CSVRPHGTVNNEQFF,TGCAGCGTTCGGCCCCATGGGACAGTGAACAATGAGCAGTTCTTC
TRBV30,TRBJ2-5,TRBD1,.,CAWSPRGETQYF,TGTGCCTGGAGCCCCAGGGGGGAGACCCAGTACTTC
TRBV6-5,TRBJ2-5,.,few,CASSNGWQETQYF,TGTGCCAGCAGTAACGGATGGCAAGAGACCCAGTACTTC
TRBV2,TRBJ2-1,TRBD2,.,CASSEGLATNEQFF,TGTGCCAGCAGTGAAGGACTAGCGACCAATGAGCAGTTCTTC
TRBV20-1,TRBJ2-1,.,.,CSARDLDEQFF,TGCAGTGCTAGAGATCTTGATGAGCAGTTCTTC
TRBV10-3,TRBJ2-7,.,.,CAISVGATEQYF,TGTGCCATCAGTGTAGGGGCAACGGAGCAGTACTTC
TRBV20-1,TRBJ2-3,.,once,CSASLRDTQYF,TGCAGTGCTAGCCTCCGGGATACGCAGTATTTT
TRBV15,TRBJ1-2,TRBD1,.,CATSPNRGYGYTF,TGTGCCACCAGCCCTAACAGGGGCTATGGCTACACCTTC
TRBV5-6,TRBJ1-5,.,few,CASSLGSNQPQHF,TGTGCCAGCAGCTTGGGCAGCAATCAGCCCCAGCATTTT
TRBV30,TRBJ2-4,.,.,CAWSVRQRRGVKNIQYF,TGTGCCTGGAGTGTACGACAGCGCAGGGGGGTCAAAAACATTCAGTACTTC
TRBV5-1,TRBJ2-1,.,.,CASSSGILYNEQFF,TGCGCCAGCAGCTCCGGGATTCTCTACAATGAGCAGTTCTTC
TRBV29-1,TRBJ1-2,.,few,CSVEGDGYGYTF,TGCAGCGTTGAAGGGGACGGATATGGCTACACCTTC
TRBV30,TRBJ1-4,.,.,CAWSVGHLATNEKLFF,TGTGCCTGGAGTGTGGGACACCTTGCAACTAATGAAAAACTGTTTTTT
TRBV29-1,TRBJ1-2,.,.,CSVDQGIIDGYTF,TGCAGCGTTGATCAGGGTATTATCGATGGCTACACCTTC
TRBV2,TRBJ2-5,TRBD1,.,CASSDAGQGRETQYF,TGTGCCAGCAGTGATGCGGGACAGGGAAGGGAGACCCAGTACTTC
TRBV5-6,TRBJ1-2,TRBD1,.,CASSLGRTGGYGYTF,TGTGCCAGCAGCTTGGGTCGGACAGGTGGTTATGGCTACACCTTC
TRBV29-1,TRBJ1-5,TRBD1,.,CSVADRYNQPQHF,TGCAGCGTTGCGGACAGGTACAATCAGCCCCAGCATTTT
TRBV20-1,TRBJ2-1,.,.,CSAGDHNEQFF,TGCAGTGCTGGAGACCACAATGAGCAGTTCTTC
TRBV28,TRBJ2-5,.,.,CASSRFRQVETQYF,TGTGCCAGCAGTCGATTCCGACAGGTGGAGACCCAGTACTTC
TRBV30,TRBJ1-1,.,once,CAWSPQGSTEAFF,TGTGCCTGGAGTCCCCAGGGGAGTACTGAAGCTTTCTTT
TRBV7-2,TRBJ2-5,TRBD2,.,CASSLRDSGRTSRETQYF,TGTGCCAGCAGCTTAAGAGATAGCGGGAGGACCTCGAGGGAGACCCAGTACTTC
TRBV2,TRBJ2-6,.,.,CASNEGSGANVLTF,TGTGCCAGCAATGAGGGCTCTGGGGCCAACGTCCTGACTTTC
TRBV5-6,TRBJ2-3,TRBD2,.,CASSSRGFTDTQYF,TGTGCCAGCAGCTCGCGGGGGTTCACAGATACGCAGTATTTT
TRBV7-9,TRBJ1-2,.,.,CASSLAGIGLNYGYTF,TGTGCCAGCAGCTTAGCGGGGATAGGACTGAACTATGGCTACACCTTC